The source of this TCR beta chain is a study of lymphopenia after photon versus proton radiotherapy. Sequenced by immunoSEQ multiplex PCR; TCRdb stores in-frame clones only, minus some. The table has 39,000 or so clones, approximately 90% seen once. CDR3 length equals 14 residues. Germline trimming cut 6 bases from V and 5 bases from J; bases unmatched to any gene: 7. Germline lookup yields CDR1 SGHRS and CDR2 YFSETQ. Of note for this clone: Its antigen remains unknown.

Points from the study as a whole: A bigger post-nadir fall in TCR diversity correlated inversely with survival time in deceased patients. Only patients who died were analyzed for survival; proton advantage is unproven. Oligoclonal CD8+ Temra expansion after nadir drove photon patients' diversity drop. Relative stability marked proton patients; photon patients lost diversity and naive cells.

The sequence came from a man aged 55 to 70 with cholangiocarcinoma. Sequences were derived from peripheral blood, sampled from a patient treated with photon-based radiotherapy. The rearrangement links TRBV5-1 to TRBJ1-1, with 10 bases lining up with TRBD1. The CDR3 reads CASTRTGGSTEAFF. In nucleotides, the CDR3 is TGCGCCAGCACCCGGACAGGGGGGTCTACTGAAGCTTTCTTT.